This paragraph reports one TCR beta chain. These data belong to a study of blood T cell repertoires in COVID-19. Study context: From the United States, Italy and Spain came samples of acute and convalescent COVID-19.

Individuals drawn from approximately 26 US areas were roughly 18 to 95 years old. In assigning cohorts, the study relied on participant-reported clinical history. Trimming took 7 bases from V and 6 from J, leaving 8 bases between them. Looked up from germline, CDR1 is SGHTA and CDR2 is FQGNSA. The CDR3 length is 11 residues. Original handling: For nucleated cells, counts were estimated from reference gene primer amplification. Here immunoSEQ multiplex PCR was the method, and the copy in TCRdb shows in-frame clones only, minus some. That table gives V, J and clone size, and the DNA gave D and trimming. The table includes roughly 200,000 clones, around 85% detected once.

V gene TRBV7-2 combines with J gene TRBJ2-3; D gene unclear. The TCR originated in a middle-aged man who had recovered from COVID-19. Sequenced: PBMCs or T cells enriched from blood (not recorded which). CDR3 region: CASTPGDTQYF. CDR3 bases: TGTGCCAGCACCCCCGGTGATACGCAGTATTTT.